Listed below are T cell receptor beta chains from one sample, sequenced in a study of blood T cell repertoires in COVID-19. Assay: immunoSEQ multiplex PCR; the TCRdb copy retains only in-frame clones and omits some. The table includes roughly 350,000 clones, about 87% detected once. Sequencing used peripheral blood. The receptors were gathered from a woman in her forties or fifties with COVID-19, enrolled during active disease. CDR3s include the opening cysteine and the closing phenylalanine or tryptophan. A D gene is named only where the DNA matches it firmly. Clone size is given for some rows only: seen once, a few or many times, or a class if the clone is expanded.

V gene	clone size	D gene	J gene	CDR3 DNA	CDR3 protein
TRBV7-9	-	-	TRBJ2-7	TGTGCCAGCAGCTGGAGACCCAACCAGAGGGACGAGCAGTACTTC	CASSWRPNQRDEQYF
TRBV6-2/TRBV6-3	-	-	TRBJ2-6	TGTGCCAGCAGTTACAGGTTCGGTCTCGGACAGCAAAATTCCAACGTCCTGACTTTC	CASSYRFGLGQQNSNVLTF
TRBV20-1	-	-	TRBJ1-1	TGCAGTGCTAGACTGCGCATGGAAGCTTTCTTT	CSARLRMEAFF
TRBV3-1/TRBV3-2	few	-	TRBJ1-3	TGTGCCAGCAGCTCAGGGCCCTCTGGAAACACCATATATTTT	CASSSGPSGNTIYF
TRBV30	-	-	TRBJ2-7	TGTGCCTGGGCTAGGGGTTCTCCCTACTACGAGCAGTACTTC	CAWARGSPYYEQYF
TRBV18	once	-	TRBJ2-7	TGTGCCAGCTCACCAAGGGGTTCTACGGGCTCCCACGAGCAGTACTTC	CASSPRGSTGSHEQYF
TRBV27	-	TRBD1	TRBJ2-5	TGTGCCAGCAGGATGGGACAGCTCCAAGAGACCCAGTACTTC	CASRMGQLQETQYF
TRBV7-5	-	-	TRBJ2-7	TGTGTCAGAAGCTTTGAGGTGGGTAGCGGACCTTACGAGCAGTACTTC	CVRSFEVGSGPYEQYF
TRBV27	-	-	TRBJ2-3	TGTGCCAGCAGTTTCAATAGAGTCACTAGCACAGATACGCAGTATTTT	CASSFNRVTSTDTQYF
TRBV19	-	-	TRBJ2-1	TGTGCCAGTAGTTCAGGGGGACTTCTCAATGAGCAGTTCTTC	CASSSGGLLNEQFF
TRBV15	-	TRBD1	TRBJ2-7	TGTGCCACCAGCAGAGACCGGGACAGAGCCTACGAGCAGTACTTC	CATSRDRDRAYEQYF
TRBV13	-	-	TRBJ2-7	TGTGCCAGCAGCTTAGGGGGGGCGGTCTCCTACGAGCAGTACTTC	CASSLGGAVSYEQYF
TRBV29-1	-	TRBD2	TRBJ2-7	TGCAGGGTAAGGGAACTAGCGGGACCCTACGAGCAGTACTTC	CRVRELAGPYEQYF
TRBV9	-	TRBD1	TRBJ2-1	TGTGCCAGCAGCGTAGGTGAGACAGGGAGATACAATGAGCAGTTCTTC	CASSVGETGRYNEQFF
TRBV5-1	-	TRBD1	TRBJ2-7	TGCGCCAGCAGCGGAGTAGGGGGCCCGACCTACGAGCAGTACTTC	CASSGVGGPTYEQYF